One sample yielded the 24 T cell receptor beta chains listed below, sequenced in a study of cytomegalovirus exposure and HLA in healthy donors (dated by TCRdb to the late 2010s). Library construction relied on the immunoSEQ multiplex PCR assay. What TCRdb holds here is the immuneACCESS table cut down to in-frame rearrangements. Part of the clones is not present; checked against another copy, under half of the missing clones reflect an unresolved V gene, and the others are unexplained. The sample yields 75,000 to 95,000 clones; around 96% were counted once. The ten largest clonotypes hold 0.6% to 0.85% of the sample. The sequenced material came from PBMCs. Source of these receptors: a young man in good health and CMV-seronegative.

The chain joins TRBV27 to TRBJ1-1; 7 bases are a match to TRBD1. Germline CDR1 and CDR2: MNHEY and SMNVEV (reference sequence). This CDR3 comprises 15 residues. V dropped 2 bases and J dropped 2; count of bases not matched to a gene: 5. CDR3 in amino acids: CASSLTGTVNTEAFF. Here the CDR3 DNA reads TGTGCCAGCAGTTTAACCGGGACAGTTAACACTGAAGCTTTCTTT.

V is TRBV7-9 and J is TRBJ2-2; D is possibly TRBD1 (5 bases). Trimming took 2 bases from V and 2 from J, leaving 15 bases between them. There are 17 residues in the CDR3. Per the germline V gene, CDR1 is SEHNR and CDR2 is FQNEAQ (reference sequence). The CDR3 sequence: CASSLLPDSANTGELFF. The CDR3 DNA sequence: TGTGCCAGCAGCTTACTCCCAGACAGCGCCAACACCGGGGAGCTGTTTTTT.

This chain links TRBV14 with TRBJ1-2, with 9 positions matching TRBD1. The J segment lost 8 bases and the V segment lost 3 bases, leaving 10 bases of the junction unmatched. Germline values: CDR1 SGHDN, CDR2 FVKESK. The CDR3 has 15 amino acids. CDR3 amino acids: CASSHLRDRVRGYTF. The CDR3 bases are TGTGCCAGCAGCCACCTCCGGGACAGGGTCCGCGGCTACACCTTC.

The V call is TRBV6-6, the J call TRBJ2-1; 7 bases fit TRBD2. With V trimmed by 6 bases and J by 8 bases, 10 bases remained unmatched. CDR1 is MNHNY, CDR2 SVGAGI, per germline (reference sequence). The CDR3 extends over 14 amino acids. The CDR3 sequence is CASRIGEGRYEQFF. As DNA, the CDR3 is TGTGCCAGCAGGATTGGGGAGGGCCGTTATGAGCAGTTCTTC.

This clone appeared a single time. CDR3 sequence: CASSQDLLARKNEQFF. The DNA of the CDR3 is TGCGCCAGCAGCCAAGATCTATTGGCTAGAAAAAATGAGCAGTTCTTC. This chain joins TRBV4-3 and TRBJ2-1; D gene ambiguous. This CDR3 has 16 amino acids. Germline-derived CDR1 and CDR2 are LGHNA and YSLEER. Trimming took off 0 bases at V and 7 bases at J, with 16 bases between the two ends.

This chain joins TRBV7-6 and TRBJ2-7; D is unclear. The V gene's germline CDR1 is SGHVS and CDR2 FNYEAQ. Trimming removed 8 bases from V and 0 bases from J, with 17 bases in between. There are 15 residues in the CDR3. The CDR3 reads CASGPSGFNSYEQYF. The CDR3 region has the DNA TGTGCCAGCGGTCCGTCCGGGTTCAACTCCTACGAGCAGTACTTC.

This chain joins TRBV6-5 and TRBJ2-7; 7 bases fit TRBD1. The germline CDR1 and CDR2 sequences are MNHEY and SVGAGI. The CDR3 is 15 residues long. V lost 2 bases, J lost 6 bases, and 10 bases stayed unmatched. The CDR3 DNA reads TGTGCCAGCAGTTACGATGCGACAGGGCGAGGCGAGCAGTACGTC. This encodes CASSYDATGRGEQYV.

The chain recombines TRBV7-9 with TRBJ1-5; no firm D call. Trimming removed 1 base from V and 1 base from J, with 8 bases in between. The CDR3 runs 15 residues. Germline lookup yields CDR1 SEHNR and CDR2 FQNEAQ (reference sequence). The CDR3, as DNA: TGTGCCAGCAGCTTAGGGCAAACGAGCAATCAGCCCCAGCATTTT. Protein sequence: CASSLGQTSNQPQHF.

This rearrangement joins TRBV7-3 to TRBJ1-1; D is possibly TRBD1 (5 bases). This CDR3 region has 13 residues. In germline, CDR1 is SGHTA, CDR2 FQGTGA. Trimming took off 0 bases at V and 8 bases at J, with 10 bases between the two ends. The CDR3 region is CASSLTGAGEAFF. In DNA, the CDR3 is TGTGCCAGCAGCTTAACAGGGGCCGGGGAAGCTTTCTTT.

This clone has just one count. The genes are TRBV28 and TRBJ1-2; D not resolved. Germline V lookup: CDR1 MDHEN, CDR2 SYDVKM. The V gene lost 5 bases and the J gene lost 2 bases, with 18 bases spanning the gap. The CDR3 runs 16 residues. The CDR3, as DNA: TGTGCCAGCAGTCCGCTACGGGGTGGGCTCAACTATGGCTACACCTTC. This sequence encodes CASSPLRGGLNYGYTF.

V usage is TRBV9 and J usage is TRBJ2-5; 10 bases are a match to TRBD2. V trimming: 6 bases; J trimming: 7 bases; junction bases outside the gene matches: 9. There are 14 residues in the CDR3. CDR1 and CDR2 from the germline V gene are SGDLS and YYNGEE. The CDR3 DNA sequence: TGTGCCAGCAATGAAGCGGGAGGGCCGGGGACCCAGTACTTC. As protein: CASNEAGGPGTQYF.

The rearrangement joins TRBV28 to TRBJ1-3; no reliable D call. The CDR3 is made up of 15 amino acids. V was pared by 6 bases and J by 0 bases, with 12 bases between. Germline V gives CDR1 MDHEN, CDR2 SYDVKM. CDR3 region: CASSPPLSSGNTIYF. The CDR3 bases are TGTGCCAGCAGCCCCCCCCTGAGCTCTGGAAACACCATATATTTT.

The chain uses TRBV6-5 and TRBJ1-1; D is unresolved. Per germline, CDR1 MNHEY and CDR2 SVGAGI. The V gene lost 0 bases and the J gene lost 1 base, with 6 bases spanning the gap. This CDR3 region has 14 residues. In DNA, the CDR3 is TGTGCCAGCAGTTACTCGAGAGAGAACACTGAAGCTTTCTTT. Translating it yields CASSYSRENTEAFF.

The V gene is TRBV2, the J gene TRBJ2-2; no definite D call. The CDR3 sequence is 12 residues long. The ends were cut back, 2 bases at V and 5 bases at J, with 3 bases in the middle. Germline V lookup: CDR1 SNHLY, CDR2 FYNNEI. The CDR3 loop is CASSEQTGELFF. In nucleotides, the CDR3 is TGTGCCAGCAGTGAACAGACCGGGGAGCTGTTTTTT.

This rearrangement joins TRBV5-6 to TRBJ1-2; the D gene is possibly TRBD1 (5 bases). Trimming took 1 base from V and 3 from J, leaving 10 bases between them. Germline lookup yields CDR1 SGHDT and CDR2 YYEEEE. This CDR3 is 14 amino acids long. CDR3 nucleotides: TGTGCCAGCAGCTTGTGGGGCAGAGACTATGGCTACACCTTC. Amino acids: CASSLWGRDYGYTF.

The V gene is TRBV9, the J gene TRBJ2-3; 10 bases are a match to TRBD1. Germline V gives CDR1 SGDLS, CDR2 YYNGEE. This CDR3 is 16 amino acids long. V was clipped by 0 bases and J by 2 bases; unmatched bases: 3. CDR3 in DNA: TGTGCCAGCAGCGTAGAGGACAGGGGGGCCACAGATACGCAGTATTTT. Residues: CASSVEDRGATDTQYF.

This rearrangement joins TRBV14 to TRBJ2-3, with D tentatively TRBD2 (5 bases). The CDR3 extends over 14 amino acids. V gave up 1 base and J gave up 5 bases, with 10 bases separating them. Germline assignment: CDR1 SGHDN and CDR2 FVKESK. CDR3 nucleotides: TGTGCCAGCAGCCAAGGAGGGTTGGAAGATACGCAGTATTTT. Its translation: CASSQGGLEDTQYF.

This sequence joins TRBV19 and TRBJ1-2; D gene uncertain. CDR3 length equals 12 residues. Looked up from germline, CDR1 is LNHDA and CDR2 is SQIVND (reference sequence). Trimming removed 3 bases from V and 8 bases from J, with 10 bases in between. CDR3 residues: CASSILGGGYTF. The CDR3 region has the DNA TGTGCCAGTAGTATTTTGGGAGGGGGCTACACCTTC.

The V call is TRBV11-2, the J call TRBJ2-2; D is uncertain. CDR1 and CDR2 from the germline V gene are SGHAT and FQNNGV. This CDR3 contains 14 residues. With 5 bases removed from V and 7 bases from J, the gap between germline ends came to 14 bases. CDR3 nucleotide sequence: TGTGCCAGCAGCCTAAGGTATCAGCGCGGGGAGCTGTTTTTT. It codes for CASSLRYQRGELFF.

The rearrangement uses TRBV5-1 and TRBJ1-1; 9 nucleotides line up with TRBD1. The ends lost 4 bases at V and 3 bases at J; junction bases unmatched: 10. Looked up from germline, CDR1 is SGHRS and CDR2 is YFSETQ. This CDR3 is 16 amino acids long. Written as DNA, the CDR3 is TGCGCCAGCAGCCCAAACAGGGGGCGTTTGGACACTGAAGCTTTCTTT. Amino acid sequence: CASSPNRGRLDTEAFF.

The CDR3 DNA sequence: TGTGCCAGCAGCTTGCGGGCAGCAGATACGCAGTATTTT. This sequence encodes CASSLRAADTQYF. This chain joins TRBV7-2 and TRBJ2-3; the D gene is possibly TRBD2 (5 bases). CDR3 length equals 13 residues. V was cut by 3 bases and J by 4 bases, with 8 bases left in between. From germline, CDR1 is SGHTA and CDR2 FQGNSA.

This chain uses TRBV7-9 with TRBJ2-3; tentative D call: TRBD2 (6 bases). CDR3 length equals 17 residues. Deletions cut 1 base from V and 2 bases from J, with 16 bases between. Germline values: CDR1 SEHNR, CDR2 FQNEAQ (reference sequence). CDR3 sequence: CASSLESGVRLTDTQYF. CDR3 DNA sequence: TGTGCCAGCAGCTTAGAGTCGGGAGTCCGCCTCACAGATACGCAGTATTTT.

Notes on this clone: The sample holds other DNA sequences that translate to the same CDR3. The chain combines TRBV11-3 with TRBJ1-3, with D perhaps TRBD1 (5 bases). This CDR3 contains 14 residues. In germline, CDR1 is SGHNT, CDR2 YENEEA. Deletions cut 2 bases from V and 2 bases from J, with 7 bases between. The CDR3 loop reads CASSLQGAGNTIYF. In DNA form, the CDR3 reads TGTGCCAGCAGCTTACAGGGTGCTGGAAACACCATATATTTT. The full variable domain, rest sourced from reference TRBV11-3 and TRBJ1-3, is EAGVVQSPRYKIIEKKQPVAFWCNPISGHNTLYWYLQNLGQGPELLIRYENEEAVDDSQLPKDRFSAERLKGVDSTLKIQPAELGDSAVYLCASSLQGAGNTIYFGEGSWLTVV.

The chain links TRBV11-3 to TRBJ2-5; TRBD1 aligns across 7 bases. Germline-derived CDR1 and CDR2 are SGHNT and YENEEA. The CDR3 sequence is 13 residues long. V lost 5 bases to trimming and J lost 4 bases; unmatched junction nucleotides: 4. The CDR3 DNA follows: TGTGCCAGCAGCGTAACAGGGGCAGAGACCCAGTACTTC. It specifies CASSVTGAETQYF.